This is a list of T cell receptor beta chains from one sample in a study of human T cells and chemical hapten exposure. TCRdb reanalysed the RACE reads using MiXCR and keeps one entry per CDR3 protein. The sample yields roughly 71,000 distinct CDR3 sequences, roughly 11% seen once. The specimen was whole blood, collected in connection with sensitization to the hapten diphenylcyclopropenone (DPC). These receptors were collected from a woman in her forties or fifties with alopecia areata. Some clones in this sample may be carry-over from other donors' samples. Both conserved end residues are trimmed from each CDR3.

j_call | v_call | cdr3_aa
TRBJ2-2 | TRBV7-6 | ASSSTALAGEGGELF
TRBJ2-7 | TRBV5-1 | ASSEGPLSSYEQY
TRBJ1-4 | TRBV6-5 | ASSYSNRIDEKLF
TRBJ1-1 | TRBV18 | ASSPTQGRANTEAF
TRBJ1-2 | TRBV7-2 | ASSQAGTYGYT
TRBJ2-7 | TRBV6-1 | ASSPQYTGDEQY
TRBJ1-3 | TRBV6-5 | ASSFSRGTSGNTIY
TRBJ1-5 | TRBV6-2/TRBV6-3 | GSGGTYLNQPQH
TRBJ2-6 | TRBV28 | ASTPGVSGANVLT
TRBJ2-7 | TRBV9 | ASSSRLGAYEQY
TRBJ2-7 | TRBV20-1 | SASEVARREQY
TRBJ2-5 | TRBV4-1 | ASSQGGGGVQETQY
TRBJ1-6 | TRBV9 | ASSVSGTGDSPLH
TRBJ2-4 | TRBV5-1 | ASSRTDRGDIQY
TRBJ2-2 | TRBV20-1 | SARDNAGELF
TRBJ1-2 | TRBV12-3/TRBV12-4 | ASSFNRETYGYT
TRBJ2-5 | TRBV29-1 | SVEVGRETQY
TRBJ1-1 | TRBV28 | ASSLDYTGKAF
TRBJ2-3 | TRBV3-1 | ASSEGARAGKLPSTDTQY
TRBJ2-1 | TRBV6-6 | ASSLPGQVYNEQF
TRBJ1-4 | TRBV4-3 | ASSQAPGGREEKLF
TRBJ1-1 | TRBV3-1 | ASSQRGGGGTEAF
TRBJ2-7 | TRBV4-3 | ASSQRSGRDTSYEQY
TRBJ2-3 | TRBV11-3 | ASSPRARDTQY
TRBJ1-5 | TRBV29-1 | SGRQGLDQPQH
TRBJ1-5 | TRBV6-2/TRBV6-3 | ASSLTRGDQPQH
TRBJ1-3 | TRBV6-6 | ASSGLRTSSRSGNTIY
TRBJ1-1 | TRBV4-1 | ASSQGRARQVIMNTEAF
TRBJ2-1 | TRBV12-3/TRBV12-4 | ASSPSVGGSSYNEQF
TRBJ2-2 | TRBV2 | ASSSGDTGELF
TRBJ2-7 | TRBV12-3/TRBV12-4 | ASSPRAQTGEQY
TRBJ2-7 | TRBV7-2 | ASSKTGTGAYEQY
TRBJ1-4 | TRBV20-1 | SARGAGPSATNEKLF
TRBJ1-2 | TRBV5-1 | ASSPRRGDYGYT
TRBJ2-1 | TRBV6-1 | ASTLNWGTEQF
TRBJ2-3 | TRBV11-2 | ASSLAQGSDTQY
TRBJ2-5 | TRBV12-3/TRBV12-4 | ASSPTPGLAGSGETQY
TRBJ1-3 | TRBV10-2 | ASRESGSGNTIY
TRBJ1-2 | TRBV20-1 | SASSSGQGRYGYT
TRBJ2-7 | TRBV25-1 | ASSDPGTSGRDGEQY
TRBJ2-7 | TRBV10-3 | AISTLTSGSSYEQY
TRBJ2-2 | TRBV27 | ASSLSSLGVLNTGELF
TRBJ1-1 | TRBV29-1 | SVEPRGQETEAF
TRBJ1-2 | TRBV7-2 | ASSLAGGYGYT
TRBJ2-7 | TRBV2 | ASGDVPYEQY
TRBJ1-1 | TRBV11-2 | ASPSGEGTEAF
TRBJ2-3 | TRBV7-2 | ASSLRSGGHTDTQY
TRBJ2-3 | TRBV6-1 | ASSEAGHYTDTQY
TRBJ2-7 | TRBV4-1 | ASSLGGGAEQY
TRBJ2-3 | TRBV4-1 | ASSQPTSSTDTQY
TRBJ2-5 | TRBV11-2 | ASSLITGPQVETQY
TRBJ1-1 | TRBV5-5 | ASSLLWGGTEAF
TRBJ1-2 | TRBV6-2/TRBV6-3 | ATGQGHGYT
TRBJ2-5 | TRBV18 | ASSPGTGETQY
TRBJ2-2 | TRBV3-1 | ASSQQSRDRVWAGELF
TRBJ1-1 | TRBV5-1 | ASSLGWEGVTEAF
TRBJ2-3 | TRBV7-9 | ASHRRGNTDTQY
TRBJ2-7 | TRBV20-1 | SARDNGQYYEQY
TRBJ1-5 | TRBV6-1 | ASSVGAQPQH
TRBJ1-2 | TRBV4-1 | ASSLGTGGTEGYT